This T cell receptor (beta chain) was captured by sequencing in a study of T cell responses to AZD1222 COVID-19 vaccine. Overall study context: Investigators merged groups given second doses at roughly 4 or roughly 12 weeks.

Some clones are missing from TCRdb's copy, which holds only in-frame ones; the method was immunoSEQ multiplex PCR. Here the sample spans around 140,000 clones, 89% being singletons. The study, taken as a whole, reports: Among the donors, most were white British and more were female, and clonal diversity was possibly underestimated.

With regard to this clone: Its antigen is as yet unknown.

The clonotype originates from an adult in good health. Sequenced material: peripheral blood, taken on day 0 of AZD1222 vaccination.

The CDR3 spells CASSEFRHTRAGAGETQYF. In DNA, the CDR3 is TGTGCCAGCAGTGAATTCAGGCACACGCGCGCGGGGGCCGGAGAGACCCAGTACTTC. This chain joins TRBV2 and TRBJ2-5; D possibly corresponds to TRBD2 (7 bases). Germline V gene lookup returns CDR1 SNHLY and CDR2 FYNNEI. Trimming shortened V by 2 bases and J by 4 bases, and 26 bases separated the two germline ends. CDR3 length: 19 amino acids.